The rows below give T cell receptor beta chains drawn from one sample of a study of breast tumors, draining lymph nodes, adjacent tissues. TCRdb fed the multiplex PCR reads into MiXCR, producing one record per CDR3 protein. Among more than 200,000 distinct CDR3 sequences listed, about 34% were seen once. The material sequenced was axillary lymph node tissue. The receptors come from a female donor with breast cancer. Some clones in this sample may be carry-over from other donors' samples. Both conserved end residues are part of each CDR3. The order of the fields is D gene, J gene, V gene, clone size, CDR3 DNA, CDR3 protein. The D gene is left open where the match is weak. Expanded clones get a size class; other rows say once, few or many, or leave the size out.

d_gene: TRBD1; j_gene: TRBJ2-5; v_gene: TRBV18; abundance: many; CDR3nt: TGTGCCAGCTTCCGGGGACAGGCCAACCGGGAGACCCAGTACTTC; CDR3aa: CASFRGQANRETQYF
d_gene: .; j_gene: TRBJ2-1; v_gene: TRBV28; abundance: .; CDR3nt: TGTGCCAGCAGTCAACGGAGTGCCGATGAGCAGTTCTTC; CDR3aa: CASSQRSADEQFF
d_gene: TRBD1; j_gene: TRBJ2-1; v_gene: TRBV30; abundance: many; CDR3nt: TGTGCCTGGGGACAGGCCTCCTACAATGAGCAGTTCTTC; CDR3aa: CAWGQASYNEQFF
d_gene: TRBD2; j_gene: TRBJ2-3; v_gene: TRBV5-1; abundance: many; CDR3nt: TGCGCCAGCAGTTCAGCGGGAGTTCGTTCAGATACGCAGTATTTT; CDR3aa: CASSSAGVRSDTQYF
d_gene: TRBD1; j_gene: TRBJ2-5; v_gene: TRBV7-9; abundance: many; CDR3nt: TGTGCCAGCAGCCACACAGGGGGGCGTGAGACCCAGTACTTC; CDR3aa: CASSHTGGRETQYF
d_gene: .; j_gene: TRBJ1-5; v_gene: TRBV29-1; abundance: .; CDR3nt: TGCACCGTCCAGGAGGGCCGGGGGACCCAGCATTTT; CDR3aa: CTVQEGRGTQHF
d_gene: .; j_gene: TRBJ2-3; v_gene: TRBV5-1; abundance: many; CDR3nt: TGCGCCAGCAGCTTGAATCGGAACACAGATACGCAGTATTTT; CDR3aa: CASSLNRNTDTQYF
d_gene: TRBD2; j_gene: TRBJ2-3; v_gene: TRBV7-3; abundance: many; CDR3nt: TGTGCCAGCAGCTTAGCGGGAGTGCCCGCAGATACGCAGTATTTT; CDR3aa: CASSLAGVPADTQYF
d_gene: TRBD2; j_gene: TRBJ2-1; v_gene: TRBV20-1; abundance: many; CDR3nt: TGCAGTGCTAGAGCGGGAGGAATCTACAATGAGCAGTTCTTC; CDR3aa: CSARAGGIYNEQFF
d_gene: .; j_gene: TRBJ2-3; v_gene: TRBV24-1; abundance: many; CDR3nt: TGTGCCACCAGTGAGAACCTACTCCCGGATACGCAGTATTTT; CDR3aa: CATSENLLPDTQYF
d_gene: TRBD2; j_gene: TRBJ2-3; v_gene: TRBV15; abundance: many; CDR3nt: TGTGCCACCAGCTCCCCCCTAGCGGGAGAAAATTTACGCACAGATACGCAGTATTTT; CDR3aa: CATSSPLAGENLRTDTQYF
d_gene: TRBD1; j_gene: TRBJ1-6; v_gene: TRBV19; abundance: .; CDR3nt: TGTGCCAGTAGCAGACAGGGGGACAATTCACCCCTCCACTTT; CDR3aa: CASSRQGDNSPLHF
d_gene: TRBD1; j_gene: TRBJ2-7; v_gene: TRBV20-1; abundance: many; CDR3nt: TGCAGCCAAGGGACAGGAGCGTACGAGCAGTACTTC; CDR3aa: CSQGTGAYEQYF
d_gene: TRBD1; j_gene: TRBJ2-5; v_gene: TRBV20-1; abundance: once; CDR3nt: TGCAGTGCTGAGGACAGGGAGGTAGGGACCCAGTACTTC; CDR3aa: CSAEDREVGTQYF
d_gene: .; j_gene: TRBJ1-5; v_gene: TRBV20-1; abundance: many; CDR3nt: TGCAGTGCTAGAGTCAGTGGTATGGGAGGAGGGGGCAATCAGCCCCAGCATTTT; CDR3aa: CSARVSGMGGGGNQPQHF
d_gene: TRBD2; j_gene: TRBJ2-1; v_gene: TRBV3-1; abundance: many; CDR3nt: TGTGCCAGCAGCCTCACTAGCGGGGGTCCCTACAATGAGCAGTTCTTC; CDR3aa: CASSLTSGGPYNEQFF
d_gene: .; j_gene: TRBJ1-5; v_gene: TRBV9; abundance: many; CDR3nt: TGTGCCAGCAGCGTAGCTACCGGAGATCAGCCCCAGCATTTT; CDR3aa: CASSVATGDQPQHF
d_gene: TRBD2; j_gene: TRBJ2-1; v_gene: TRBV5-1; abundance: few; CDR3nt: TGCGCCAGCAGCTTCGGACTAGTGGGATACAATGAGCAGTTCTTC; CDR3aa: CASSFGLVGYNEQFF
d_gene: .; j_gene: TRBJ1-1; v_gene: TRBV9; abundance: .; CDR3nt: TGTGCCAGCAGCGTAGGGTGGGGAAACACTGAAGCTTTCTTT; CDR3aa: CASSVGWGNTEAFF
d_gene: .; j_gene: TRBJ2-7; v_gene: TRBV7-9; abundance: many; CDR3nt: TGTGCCAGCAGCCTCAGCTCCTACGAGCAGTACTTC; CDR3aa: CASSLSSYEQYF
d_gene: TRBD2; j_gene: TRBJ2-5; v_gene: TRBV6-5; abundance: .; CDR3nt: TGTGCCAGCAGTTACCTTAGCGGGGGAGAGTACCAAGAGACCCAGTACTTC; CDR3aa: CASSYLSGGEYQETQYF
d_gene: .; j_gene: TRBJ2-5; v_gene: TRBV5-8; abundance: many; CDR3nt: TGTGCCAGCAGCTTGGTGATTGCAACCCAGTACTTC; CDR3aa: CASSLVIATQYF
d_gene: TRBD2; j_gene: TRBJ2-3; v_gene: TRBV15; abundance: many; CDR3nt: TGTGCCACCAGCCCGGGAGGCGGTACGCAGTATTTT; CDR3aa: CATSPGGGTQYF
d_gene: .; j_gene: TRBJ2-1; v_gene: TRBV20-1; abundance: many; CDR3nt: TGCAGTGGGGCAGACAAACTTAAATCCTACAATGAGCAGTTCTTC; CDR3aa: CSGADKLKSYNEQFF
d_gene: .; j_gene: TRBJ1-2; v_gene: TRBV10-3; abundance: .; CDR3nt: TGTGCCATCAGTGAGGGACTAGCCGGCTACACCTTC; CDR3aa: CAISEGLAGYTF
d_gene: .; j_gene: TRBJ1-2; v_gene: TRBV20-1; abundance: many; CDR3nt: TGCAGTGCTCAGGGAGCCGAGACTGGCCTTGGCTACACCTTC; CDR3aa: CSAQGAETGLGYTF
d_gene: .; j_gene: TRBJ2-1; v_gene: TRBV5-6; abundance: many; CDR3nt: TGTGCCAGCAGCTTGATTCGTGGGGGCTACAATGAGCAGTTCTTC; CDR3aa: CASSLIRGGYNEQFF
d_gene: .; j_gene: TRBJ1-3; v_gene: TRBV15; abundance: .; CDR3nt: TGTGCCACCAGCAGTGATGGGGGGGGCGGAAACACCATATATTTT; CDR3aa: CATSSDGGGGNTIYF
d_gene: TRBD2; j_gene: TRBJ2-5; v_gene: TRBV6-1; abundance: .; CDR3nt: TGTGCCAGCAGTCAACGGACTAGCGGGGCCCTCGGGGCCCAGTACTTC; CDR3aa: CASSQRTSGALGAQYF
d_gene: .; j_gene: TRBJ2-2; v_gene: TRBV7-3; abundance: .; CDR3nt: TGTGCCAGCAGCGAATCAGGGGTTACCGGGGAGCTGTTTTTT; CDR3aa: CASSESGVTGELFF
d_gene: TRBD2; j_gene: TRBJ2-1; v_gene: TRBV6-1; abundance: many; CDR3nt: TGTGCCAGCAGTAAGACCGGGACTAGCGGAACCTACAATGAGCAGTTCTTC; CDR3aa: CASSKTGTSGTYNEQFF
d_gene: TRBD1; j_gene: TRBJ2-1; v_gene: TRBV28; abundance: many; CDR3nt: TGTGCCAGCAGCCCCAACAGGGGATGGGAGCAGTTCTTC; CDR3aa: CASSPNRGWEQFF
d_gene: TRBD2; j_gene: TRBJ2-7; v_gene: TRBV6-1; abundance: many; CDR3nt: TGTGCCAGCACAGGAGCTCTCGGGGGGAAGGCACTCTACGAGCAGTACTTC; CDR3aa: CASTGALGGKALYEQYF
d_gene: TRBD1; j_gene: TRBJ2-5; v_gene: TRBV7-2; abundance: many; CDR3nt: TGTGCCAGCAGCTTATTAGGGGGCAGGGAGACCCAGTACTTC; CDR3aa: CASSLLGGRETQYF
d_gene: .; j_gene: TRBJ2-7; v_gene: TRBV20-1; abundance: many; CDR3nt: TGCAGTGCTAGAGAAAGGGCAGTCCCCTACGAGCAGTACTTC; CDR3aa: CSARERAVPYEQYF
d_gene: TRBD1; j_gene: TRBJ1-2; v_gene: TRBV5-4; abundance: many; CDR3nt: TGTGCCTGCAGCCAAGGACAGGGAGGCATCTATGGCTACACCTTC; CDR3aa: CACSQGQGGIYGYTF
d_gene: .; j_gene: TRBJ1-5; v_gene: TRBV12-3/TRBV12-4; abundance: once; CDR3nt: TGTGCCAGCAGTTTCTCACTAGAGACCCAGCATTTT; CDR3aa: CASSFSLETQHF
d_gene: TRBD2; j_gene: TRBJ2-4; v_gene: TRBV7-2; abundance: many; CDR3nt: TGTGCCAGCAGCTTAGCCCGACGGGGGGTACTAGCCAAAAACATTCAGTACTTC; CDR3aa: CASSLARRGVLAKNIQYF
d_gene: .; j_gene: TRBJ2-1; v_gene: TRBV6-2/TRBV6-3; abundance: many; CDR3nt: TGTGCCAGCAGTTACTCGGTTGGAATCTACAATGAGCAGTTCTTC; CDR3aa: CASSYSVGIYNEQFF
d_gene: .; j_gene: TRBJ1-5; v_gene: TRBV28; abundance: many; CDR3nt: TGTGCCAGCAGTTCACAGGGTAATAGCAATCAGCCCCAGCATTTT; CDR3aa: CASSSQGNSNQPQHF
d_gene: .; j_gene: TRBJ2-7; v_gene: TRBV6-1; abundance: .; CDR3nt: TGTGCCAGCAGTCGCCCCGGGACACTTAACCACGAGCAGTACTTC; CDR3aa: CASSRPGTLNHEQYF
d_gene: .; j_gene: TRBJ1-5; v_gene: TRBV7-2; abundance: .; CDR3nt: TGTGCCAGCAGCTTAGCCCGGATTCAAGAGACCCAGCATTTT; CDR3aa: CASSLARIQETQHF
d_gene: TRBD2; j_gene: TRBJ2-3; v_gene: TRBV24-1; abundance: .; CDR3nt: TGTGCCACCAGTGATCCGCCCGCCGGGACTAGCGGGAGGGCCACAGATACGCAGTATTTT; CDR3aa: CATSDPPAGTSGRATDTQYF